The present T cell receptor (beta chain) was sequenced within a study of cytomegalovirus exposure and HLA in healthy donors. Background on the study: Counted in an early data release were 85 million or so unique TCRs from HLA-typed donors. Findings and caveats of the study: TCR beta V segments were, for the most part, productive about 87% or about 30% of the time in an earlier analysis. Three CMV-associated chains were confirmed in vitro to be specific for CMV antigens. The study recorded 150 to 200 TCR beta chains that were cytomegalovirus-associated.

The study ran its PCR with 60 Vbeta and 13 Jbeta primers. Libraries were prepared by immunoSEQ multiplex PCR; TCRdb keeps only in-frame clonotypes and omits some of them. This repertoire includes some 130,000 clones. V shed 6 bases and J 5 bases; nucleotides not matched to a gene: 12. Germline V gene sequence: CDR1 MDHEN, CDR2 SYDVKM. The CDR3 runs 15 residues. Points on this clone: Its target is unknown.

The source material was PBMCs. This sequence originates from a woman in her forties in good health and CMV-seropositive. The rearrangement links TRBV28 to TRBJ2-5; 7 positions agree with TRBD2. CDR3 DNA sequence: TGTGCCAGCAGCTCTCACCGCGGGAGTGTGGAGACCCAGTACTTC. Encoded protein: CASSSHRGSVETQYF. The variable domain in full, with the rest retrieved from reference TRBV28 and TRBJ2-5, is DVKVTQSSRYLVKRTGEKVFLECVQDMDHENMFWYRQDPGLGLRLIYFSYDVKMKEKGDIPEGYSVSREKKERFSLILESASTNQTSMYLCASSSHRGSVETQYFGPGTRLLVL.